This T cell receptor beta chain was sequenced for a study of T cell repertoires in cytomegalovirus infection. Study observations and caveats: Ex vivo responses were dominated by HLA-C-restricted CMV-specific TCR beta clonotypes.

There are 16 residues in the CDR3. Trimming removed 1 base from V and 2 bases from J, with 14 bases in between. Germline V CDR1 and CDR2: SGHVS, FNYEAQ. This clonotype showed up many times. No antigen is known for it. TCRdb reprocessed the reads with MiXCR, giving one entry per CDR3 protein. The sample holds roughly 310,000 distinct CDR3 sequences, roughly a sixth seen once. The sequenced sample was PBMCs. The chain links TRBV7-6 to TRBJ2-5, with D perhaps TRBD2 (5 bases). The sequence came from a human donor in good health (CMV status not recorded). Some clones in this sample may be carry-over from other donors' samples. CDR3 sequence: CASSLGGIGPQETQYF. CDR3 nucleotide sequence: TGTGCCAGCAGCTTAGGAGGGATCGGCCCTCAAGAGACCCAGTACTTC. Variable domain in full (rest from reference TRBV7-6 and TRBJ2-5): GAGVSQSPRYKVTKRGQDVALRCDPISGHVSLYWYRQALGQGPEFLTYFNYEAQQDKSGLPNDRFSAERPEGSISTLTIQRTEQRDSAMYRCASSLGGIGPQETQYFGPGTRLLVL.